The 28 T cell receptor beta chains below come from one sample, sequenced in a study of blood T cells in healthy people across ages. The authors ran a second PCR of 7 to 11 cycles using a sample-barcoded 5' primer and a J-beta primer mix. TCRdb passed the 5' RACE reads through MiXCR, listing each CDR3 protein once. The table includes around 990,000 distinct CDR3 sequences, about 25% detected once. This sample also belongs to another study, concerning T cells of mothers and their children.

Sequences were obtained from blood. Every receptor here comes from a girl aged 2 to 10 in good health.

This clonotype was recorded once. This chain joins TRBV20-1 and TRBJ1-4, with D unclear. The CDR3 contains 14 residues. V lost 4 bases and J 8 bases, leaving 17 bases between the germline ends. Germline assignment: CDR1 DFQATT and CDR2 SNEGSKA (reference sequence). CDR3 sequence: CSATRTLVGEKLFF. Written as DNA, the CDR3 is TGCAGTGCTACCCGGACCCTTGTCGGCGAAAAACTGTTTTTT.

This chain connects TRBV7-9 to TRBJ2-1; D uncertain. This CDR3 spans 15 amino acids. V was clipped by 3 bases and J by 1 base, with 10 bases between them. Germline loops: CDR1 SEHNR, CDR2 FQNEAQ (reference sequence). The CDR3 nucleotides are TGTGCCAGCAGCTTTCAGCTTGGTTCCTACAATGAGCAGTTCTTC. Its translation: CASSFQLGSYNEQFF.

This clonotype was counted only a few times. This sequence joins TRBV28 and TRBJ1-1; tentative D call: TRBD1 (6 bases). This CDR3 has 15 residues. From germline, CDR1 is MDHEN and CDR2 SYDVKM. Trimming left V 3 bases short and J 1 base short, with 12 bases between. CDR3: CASSLSPQGNTEAFF. The CDR3 DNA follows: TGTGCCAGCAGTTTGTCCCCACAGGGGAACACTGAAGCTTTCTTT.

There are a few counts of this clonotype. The chain joins TRBV6-5 to TRBJ1-4, with unresolved D. With 0 bases removed from V and 5 bases from J, the gap between germline ends came to 13 bases. The CDR3 runs 16 residues. Germline V CDR1 and CDR2: MNHEY, SVGAGI. The DNA for the CDR3 is TGTGCCAGCAGTTACTCATCCGGGCGGAGGAATGAAAAACTGTTTTTT. It encodes CASSYSSGRRNEKLFF.

The chain links TRBV3-1 to TRBJ2-4; the D gene is possibly TRBD2 (6 bases). V shed 4 bases and J shed 7 bases, with 29 bases lying between them. The CDR3 covers 19 residues. The germline CDR1 and CDR2 sequences are LGHDT and YNNKEL (reference sequence). This CDR3 reads CASSLRASVRDPVGNIQYF. CDR3 sequence (DNA): TGTGCCAGCAGCCTGCGGGCTAGCGTTAGGGATCCCGTCGGGAACATTCAGTACTTC.

The V and J genes are TRBV4-2 and TRBJ2-5; TRBD1 aligns across 7 bases. CDR1 is LGHNA, CDR2 YNFKEQ, per germline. V dropped 3 bases and J dropped 5; count of bases not matched to a gene: 6. The CDR3 spans 14 residues. CDR3 protein: CASSQTGFRETQYF. As DNA, the CDR3 is TGTGCCAGCAGCCAGACAGGGTTTCGCGAGACCCAGTACTTC.

J is TRBJ2-2 and V is TRBV28; perhaps TRBD1 as D (5 bases). The CDR3 loop spans 14 amino acids. Germline values: CDR1 MDHEN, CDR2 SYDVKM. V shed 6 bases and J shed 4 bases, with 12 bases lying between them. The CDR3 DNA is TGTGCCAGCAGCCCGGGTGGGGCCACCGGGGAGCTGTTTTTT. Translating it yields CASSPGGATGELFF. Supplemented by reference TRBV28 and TRBJ2-2, the full variable domain reads DVKVTQSSRYLVKRTGEKVFLECVQDMDHENMFWYRQDPGLGLRLIYFSYDVKMKEKGDIPEGYSVSREKKERFSLILESASTNQTSMYLCASSPGGATGELFFGEGSRLTVL.

This clonotype was counted only a few times. The chain employs TRBV5-1 and TRBJ1-2; no definite D call. Germline loops: CDR1 SGHRS, CDR2 YFSETQ. Trimming shortened V by 1 base and J by 1 base, and 11 bases separated the two germline ends. CDR3 size: 15 residues. Here the CDR3 DNA reads TGCGCCAGCAGCTTGACAGCACCCCATAACTATGGCTACACCTTC. It translates to CASSLTAPHNYGYTF.

V is TRBV29-1 and J is TRBJ2-5; 10 bases map to TRBD2. V lost 5 bases and J lost 2; bases outside the gene matches: 5. This CDR3 is 14 amino acids long. Germline V gives CDR1 SQVTM, CDR2 ANQGSEA. The CDR3 region is CSVSTSGSQETQYF. In DNA, the CDR3 is TGCAGCGTTTCGACTAGCGGGTCGCAAGAGACCCAGTACTTC.

The sample holds a few counts of this clonotype. This chain links TRBV28 with TRBJ2-7; 10 bases line up with TRBD2. With the DNA end fitting TRBJ2-1 better, the J assignment may be wrong. The CDR3 sequence is 20 residues long. Germline V gene data show CDR1 as MDHEN and CDR2 as SYDVKM. The CDR3 DNA reads as TGTGCCAGCAGTTCCCTAATCGACAGGAGCAGGCTAGCGGGAGCGGATGAGCAGTTCTTC. This encodes CASSSLIDRSRLAGADEQFF.

The V call is TRBV29-1, the J call TRBJ2-1; D unclear. V lost 7 bases to trimming and J lost 6 bases, with 13 bases between them. CDR1 and CDR2 from the germline V gene are SQVTM and ANQGSEA. The CDR3 totals 12 residues. The DNA of the CDR3 is TGCAGCGCCTCCCCCCAAGGCAATGAGCAGTTCTTC. Protein: CSASPQGNEQFF.

Only a few counts were recorded for this clonotype. This chain links TRBV25-1 with TRBJ2-6; D not resolved. The CDR3 sequence is 16 residues long. In germline, CDR1 is MGHDK, CDR2 SYGVNS. V was clipped by 6 bases and J by 0 bases, with 12 bases between them. Here the CDR3 reads CASSPYDASGANVLTF. The CDR3 coding sequence is TGTGCCAGCAGCCCCTATGATGCCTCTGGGGCCAACGTCCTGACTTTC.

This clonotype was detected only a few times. V is TRBV6-2 or TRBV6-3 and J is TRBJ2-7, with D perhaps TRBD2 (6 bases). The CDR3 is 12 residues long. The V and J ends lost 6 bases and 5 bases respectively, with 11 bases between them. The germline V gene has CDR1 MNHEY and CDR2 SVGEGT. The CDR3 loop reads CASSQSSDEQYF. CDR3 nucleotide sequence: TGTGCCAGCAGCCAGTCTAGCGACGAGCAGTACTTC.

The genes are TRBV29-1 and TRBJ1-2; D may be TRBD1 (6 bases). The germline V and J ends were trimmed by 3 bases and 4 bases, with 21 bases remaining between them. This CDR3 has 16 amino acids. Per germline, CDR1 SQVTM and CDR2 ANQGSEA. In DNA form, the CDR3 reads TGCAGCGTTGACGGGACTGACAGGTTCGGAGGCTATGGCTACACCTTC. This encodes CSVDGTDRFGGYGYTF. The variable domain in full, with the rest retrieved from reference TRBV29-1 and TRBJ1-2, is SAVISQKPSRDICQRGTSLTIQCQVDSQVTMMFWYRQQPGQSLTLIATANQGSEATYESGFVIDKFPISRPNLTFSTLTVSNMSPEDSSIYLCSVDGTDRFGGYGYTFGSGTRLTVV.

Only a few counts were recorded for this clonotype. Germline and junction disagree at one end, which may indicate a read error. The chain recombines TRBV28 with TRBJ2-5; the D gene is possibly TRBD1 (6 bases). The better agreement between TRBJ2-7 and the DNA end casts doubt on the J call. There are 13 residues in the CDR3. Germline values: CDR1 MDHEN, CDR2 SYDVKM. CDR3 protein: CASSFTGKYEQYF. In DNA, the CDR3 is TGTGCCAGTAGTTTTACAGGGAAGTACGAGCAGTACTTC.

The rearrangement joins TRBV4-3 to TRBJ1-2; D is ambiguous. Germline V gene data show CDR1 as LGHNA and CDR2 as YSLEER. The CDR3 length is 14 residues. Trimming removed 0 bases at V and 4 bases at J, with 9 bases between. The CDR3 coding sequence is TGCGCCAGCAGCCAAGAGATAGGGTCCTATGGCTACACCTTC. Its translation is CASSQEIGSYGYTF.

This clonotype showed up just a few times. The chain links TRBV5-1 to TRBJ2-1; D unclear. The DNA end is more similar to TRBJ2-5, so the J call may be wrong. This CDR3 contains 13 residues. Germline V gives CDR1 SGHRS, CDR2 YFSETQ. CDR3 residues: CASSLQMQETQYF. In DNA form, the CDR3 reads TGCGCCAGCAGCTTACAGATGCAAGAGACCCAGTACTTC.

A few counts support this clonotype. This rearrangement joins TRBV6-4 to TRBJ1-5, with unresolved D. This CDR3 contains 14 residues. Trimming took 2 bases from V and 4 from J, leaving 9 bases between them. CDR1 is MRHNA and CDR2 is SNTAGT in the germline V gene. DNA for the CDR3: TGTGCCAGCAGTGACAGGAGGGAAAATCAGCCCCAGCATTTT. Its translation is CASSDRRENQPQHF.

This clonotype has just a few counts. The rearrangement links TRBV29-1 to TRBJ1-2; no definite D call. Between the trimmed V and J ends, which lost 4 bases and 4 bases, there was a span of 7 bases. Germline assignment: CDR1 SQVTM and CDR2 ANQGSEA. CDR3 size: 11 residues. CDR3 residues: CSVGASYGYTF. CDR3 in DNA: TGCAGCGTTGGGGCCAGCTATGGCTACACCTTC.

In the case of this clonotype: At one boundary the junction diverges from the germline segment, which might be a read error. The chain has TRBV7-2 and TRBJ2-3; TRBD2 is a possible D gene (7 bases). CDR1 is SGHTA and CDR2 is FQGNSA in the germline V gene. This CDR3 has 17 residues. CDR3 coding DNA: TGTGCCAGCAGCCCGGTCACTTGGGGGGGCAACACAGATACGCAATATTTT. Its protein is CASSPVTWGGNTDTQYF.

The chain recombines TRBV6-1 with TRBJ1-6; 9 bases are a match to TRBD1. CDR1 MNHNS and CDR2 SASEGT come from the germline V gene. The CDR3 sequence is 17 residues long. V gave up 2 bases and J gave up 10 bases; unmatched junction bases: 12. CDR3 protein: CASSEYMGQGGSSPLHF. The CDR3 DNA reads TGTGCCAGCAGTGAATATATGGGACAGGGAGGGAGCTCACCCCTCCACTTT.

This clonotype has only a few counts. The rearrangement joins TRBV27 to TRBJ1-2; 7 bases fit TRBD1. J was trimmed by 0 bases and V by 5 bases; bases with no gene match: 6. The CDR3 has 15 amino acids. Per the germline V gene, CDR1 is MNHEY and CDR2 is SMNVEV (reference sequence). The CDR3 spells CASSITGDPNYGYTF. DNA for the CDR3: TGTGCCAGCAGTATAACAGGGGATCCTAACTATGGCTACACCTTC.

The chain employs TRBV7-2 and TRBJ1-1; D is undetermined. The germline V and J ends were trimmed by 3 bases and 2 bases, with 7 bases remaining between them. Germline V gene sequence: CDR1 SGHTA, CDR2 FQGNSA. This CDR3 contains 13 residues. The CDR3 coding sequence is TGTGCCAGCAGCTTTTTCCCAAACACTGAAGCTTTCTTT. Protein product: CASSFFPNTEAFF.

The V and J genes are TRBV11-3 and TRBJ1-1; D is ambiguous. The CDR3 covers 14 residues. The V gene's germline CDR1 is SGHNT and CDR2 YENEEA. Trimming left V 1 base short and J 1 base short, with 7 bases between. CDR3 residues: CASSLVEANTEAFF. DNA of the CDR3: TGTGCCAGCAGCTTAGTTGAGGCGAACACTGAAGCTTTCTTT.

The chain is built from TRBV28 and TRBJ1-5; the D is unclear. Germline CDR1 is MDHEN and CDR2 is SYDVKM. Trimming removed 2 bases from V and 0 bases from J, with 11 bases in between. The CDR3 loop spans 16 amino acids. CDR3 sequence reads: CASSLLLTYSNQPQHF. DNA for the CDR3: TGTGCCAGCAGTTTACTCCTGACTTATAGCAATCAGCCCCAGCATTTT.

The chain has TRBV20-1 and TRBJ2-3, with D possibly being TRBD1 or TRBD2 (7 bases each). Trimming shortened V by 6 bases and J by 6 bases, and 10 bases separated the two germline ends. Germline V gene sequence: CDR1 DFQATT, CDR2 SNEGSKA (reference sequence). The CDR3 is made up of 11 amino acids. The CDR3 bases are TGCAGTGCCCAGGGGGGGGATACGCAGTATTTT. This encodes CSAQGGDTQYF.

This chain joins TRBV6-2 or TRBV6-3 and TRBJ2-7; possibly TRBD1 or TRBD2 for D (5 bases each). The J call could be wrong; TRBJ2-1 is a better fit for the DNA end. The CDR3 totals 16 residues. Germline-derived CDR1 and CDR2 are MNHEY and SVGEGT. As DNA, the CDR3 is TGTGCCAGCAGTTACTCGGGGACGCCACCCCTCAATGAGCAGTTCTTC. It specifies CASSYSGTPPLNEQFF.

This clonotype was found many times. The rearrangement joins TRBV7-2 to TRBJ2-5; TRBD1 might be the D (5 bases). CDR1 is SGHTA and CDR2 is FQGNSA in the germline V gene. V was cut by 5 bases and J by 5 bases, with 15 bases left in between. CDR3 length equals 14 residues. Here the CDR3 reads CASSQQVQDETQYF. CDR3 in DNA: TGTGCCAGCAGCCAACAGGTACAGGATGAGACCCAGTACTTC.